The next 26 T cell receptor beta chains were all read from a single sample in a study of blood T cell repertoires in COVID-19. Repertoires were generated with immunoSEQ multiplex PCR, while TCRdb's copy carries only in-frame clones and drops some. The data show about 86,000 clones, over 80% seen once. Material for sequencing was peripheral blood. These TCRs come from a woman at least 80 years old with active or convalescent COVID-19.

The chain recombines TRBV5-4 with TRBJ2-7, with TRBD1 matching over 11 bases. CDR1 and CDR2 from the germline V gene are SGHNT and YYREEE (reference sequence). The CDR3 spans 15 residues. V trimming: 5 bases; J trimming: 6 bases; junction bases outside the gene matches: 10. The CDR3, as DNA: TGTGCCAGCAGTTACCGGGACAGGGGGGTCTCCGAGCAGTACTTC. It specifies CASSYRDRGVSEQYF.

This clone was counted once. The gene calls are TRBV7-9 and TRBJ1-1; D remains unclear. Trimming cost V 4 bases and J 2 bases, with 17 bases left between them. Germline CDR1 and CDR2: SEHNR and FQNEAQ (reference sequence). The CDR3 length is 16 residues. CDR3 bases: TGTGCCAGCAGCTCATATCGGCGGGCGGGAAACACTGAAGCTTTCTTT. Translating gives CASSSYRRAGNTEAFF.

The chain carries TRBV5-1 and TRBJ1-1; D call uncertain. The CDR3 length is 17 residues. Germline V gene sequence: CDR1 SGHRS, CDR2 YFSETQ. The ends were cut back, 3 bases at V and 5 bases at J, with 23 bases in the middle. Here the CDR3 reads CASSSSRRRMGNTEAFF. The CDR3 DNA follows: TGCGCCAGCAGCTCATCAAGGAGGAGGATGGGGAATACTGAAGCTTTCTTT.

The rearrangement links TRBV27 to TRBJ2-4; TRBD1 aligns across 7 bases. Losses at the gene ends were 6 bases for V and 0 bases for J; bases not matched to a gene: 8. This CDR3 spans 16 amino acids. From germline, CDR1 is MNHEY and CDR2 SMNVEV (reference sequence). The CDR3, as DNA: TGTGCCAGCAGCCCACACCGACAGGGAGCCAAAAACATTCAGTACTTC. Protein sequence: CASSPHRQGAKNIQYF.

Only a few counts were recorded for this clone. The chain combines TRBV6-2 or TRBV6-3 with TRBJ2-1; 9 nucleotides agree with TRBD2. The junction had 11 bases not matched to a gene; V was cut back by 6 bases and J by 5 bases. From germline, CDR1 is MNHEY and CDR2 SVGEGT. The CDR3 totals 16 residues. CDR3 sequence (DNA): TGTGCCAGCAGCCCCCTTCAGCGGGGGGTAAACAATGAGCAGTTCTTC. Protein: CASSPLQRGVNNEQFF.

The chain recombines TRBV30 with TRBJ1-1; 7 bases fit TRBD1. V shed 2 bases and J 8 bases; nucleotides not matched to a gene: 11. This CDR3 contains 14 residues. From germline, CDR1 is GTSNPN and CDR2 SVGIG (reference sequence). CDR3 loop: CAWSSGPQGGEAFF. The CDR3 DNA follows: TGTGCCTGGAGTTCCGGGCCCCAGGGGGGAGAAGCTTTCTTT.

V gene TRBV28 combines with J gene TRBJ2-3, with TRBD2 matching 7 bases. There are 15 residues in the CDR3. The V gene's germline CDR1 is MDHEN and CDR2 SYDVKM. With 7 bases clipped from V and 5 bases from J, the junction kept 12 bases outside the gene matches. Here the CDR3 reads CASMIGGGWVDTQYF. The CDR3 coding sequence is TGTGCCAGCATGATCGGGGGAGGGTGGGTAGATACGCAGTATTTT.

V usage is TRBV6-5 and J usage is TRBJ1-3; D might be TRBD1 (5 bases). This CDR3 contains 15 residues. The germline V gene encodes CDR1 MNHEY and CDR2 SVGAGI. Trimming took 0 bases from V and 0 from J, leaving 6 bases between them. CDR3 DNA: TGTGCCAGCAGTTACTCAGACAGCTCTGGAAACACCATATATTTT. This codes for CASSYSDSSGNTIYF.

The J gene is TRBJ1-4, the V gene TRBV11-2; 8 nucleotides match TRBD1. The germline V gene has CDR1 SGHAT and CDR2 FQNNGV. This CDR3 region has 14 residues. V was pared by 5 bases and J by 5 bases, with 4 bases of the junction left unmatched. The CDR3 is CASSRDRLNEKLFF. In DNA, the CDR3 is TGTGCCAGCAGCCGGGACAGGTTAAATGAAAAACTGTTTTTT.

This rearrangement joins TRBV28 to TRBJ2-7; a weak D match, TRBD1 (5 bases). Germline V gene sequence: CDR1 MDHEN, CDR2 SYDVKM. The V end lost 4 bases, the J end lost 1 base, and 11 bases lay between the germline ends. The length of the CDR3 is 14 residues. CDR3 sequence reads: CASSSPGKSYEQYF. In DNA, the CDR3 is TGTGCCAGCAGTTCCCCAGGGAAATCCTACGAGCAGTACTTC.

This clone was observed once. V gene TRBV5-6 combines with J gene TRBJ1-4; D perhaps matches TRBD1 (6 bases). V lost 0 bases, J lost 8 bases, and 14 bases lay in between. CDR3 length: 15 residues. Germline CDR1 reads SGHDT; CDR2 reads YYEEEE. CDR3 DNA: TGTGCCAGCAGCTTGGCCGCGGGGGCAGGAGAAAAACTGTTTTTT. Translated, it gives CASSLAAGAGEKLFF.

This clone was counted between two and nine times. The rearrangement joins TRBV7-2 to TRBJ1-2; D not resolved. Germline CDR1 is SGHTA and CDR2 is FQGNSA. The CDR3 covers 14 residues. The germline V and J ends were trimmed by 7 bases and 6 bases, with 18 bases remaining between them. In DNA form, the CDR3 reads TGTGCCAGCAACGAAGCCGGAGGCTGGAATGGCTACACCTTC. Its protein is CASNEAGGWNGYTF.

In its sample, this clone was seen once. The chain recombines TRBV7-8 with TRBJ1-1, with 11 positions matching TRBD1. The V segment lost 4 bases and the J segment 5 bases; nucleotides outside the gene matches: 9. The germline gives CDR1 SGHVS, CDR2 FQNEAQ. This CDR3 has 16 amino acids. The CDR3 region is CASSYNPGQGGTEAFF. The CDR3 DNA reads TGTGCCAGCAGCTATAATCCGGGACAGGGGGGAACTGAAGCTTTCTTT.

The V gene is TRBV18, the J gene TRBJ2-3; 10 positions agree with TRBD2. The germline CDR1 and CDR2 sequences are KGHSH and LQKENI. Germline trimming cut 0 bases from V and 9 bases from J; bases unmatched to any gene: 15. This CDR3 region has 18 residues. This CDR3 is CASSPPVYSGGALSTQYF. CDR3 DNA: TGTGCCAGCTCACCACCGGTCTACAGCGGGGGGGCATTATCCACGCAGTATTTT. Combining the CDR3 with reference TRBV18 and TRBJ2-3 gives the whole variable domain NAGVMQNPRHLVRRRGQEARLRCSPMKGHSHVYWYRQLPEEGLKFMVYLQKENIIDESGMPKERFSAEFPKEGPSILRIQQVVRGDSAAYFCASSPPVYSGGALSTQYFGPGTRLTVL.

The CDR3: CATSRDRAALTDTQYF. The DNA of the CDR3 is TGTGCCACCAGCAGAGATAGAGCGGCCTTGACAGATACGCAGTATTTT. This chain connects TRBV15 to TRBJ2-3; a weak D match, TRBD2 (5 bases). There are 16 residues in the CDR3. The germline V gene encodes CDR1 LNHNV and CDR2 YYDKDF (reference sequence). Deletions cut 0 bases from V and 3 bases from J, with 13 bases between.

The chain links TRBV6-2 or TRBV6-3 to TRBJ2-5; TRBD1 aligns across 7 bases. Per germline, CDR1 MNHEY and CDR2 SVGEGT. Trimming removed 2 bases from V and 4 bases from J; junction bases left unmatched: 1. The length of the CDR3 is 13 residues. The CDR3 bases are TGTGCCAGCAGTTACGGGACAGTAGAGACCCAGTACTTC. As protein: CASSYGTVETQYF.

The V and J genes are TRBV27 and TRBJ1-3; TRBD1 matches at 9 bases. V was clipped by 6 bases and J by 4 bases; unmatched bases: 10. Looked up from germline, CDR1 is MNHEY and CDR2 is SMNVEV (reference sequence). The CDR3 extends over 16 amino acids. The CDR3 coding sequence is TGTGCCAGCAGGCCCTCGGACAGGGGTAAAGGAAACACCATATATTTT. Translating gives CASRPSDRGKGNTIYF.

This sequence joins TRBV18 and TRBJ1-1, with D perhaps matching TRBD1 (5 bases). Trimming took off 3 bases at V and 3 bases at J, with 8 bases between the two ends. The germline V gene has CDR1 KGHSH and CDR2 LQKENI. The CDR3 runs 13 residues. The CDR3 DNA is TGTGCCAGCTCACCGTCGGGGGACACTGAAGCTTTCTTT. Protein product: CASSPSGDTEAFF. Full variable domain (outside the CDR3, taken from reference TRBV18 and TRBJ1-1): NAGVMQNPRHLVRRRGQEARLRCSPMKGHSHVYWYRQLPEEGLKFMVYLQKENIIDESGMPKERFSAEFPKEGPSILRIQQVVRGDSAAYFCASSPSGDTEAFFGQGTRLTVV.

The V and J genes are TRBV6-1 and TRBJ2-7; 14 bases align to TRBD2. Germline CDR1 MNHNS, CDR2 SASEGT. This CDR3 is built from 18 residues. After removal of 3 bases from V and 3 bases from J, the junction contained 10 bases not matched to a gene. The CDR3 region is CASSESFWGTSGSYEQYF. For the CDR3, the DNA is TGTGCCAGCAGTGAGTCCTTCTGGGGGACTAGCGGGAGCTACGAGCAGTACTTC.

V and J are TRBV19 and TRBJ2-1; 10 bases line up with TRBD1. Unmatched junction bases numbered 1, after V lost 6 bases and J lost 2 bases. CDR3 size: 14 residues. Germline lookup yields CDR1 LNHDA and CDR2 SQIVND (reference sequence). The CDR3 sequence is CASSGQGAYNEQFF. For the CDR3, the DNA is TGTGCCAGTAGCGGACAGGGGGCCTACAATGAGCAGTTCTTC.

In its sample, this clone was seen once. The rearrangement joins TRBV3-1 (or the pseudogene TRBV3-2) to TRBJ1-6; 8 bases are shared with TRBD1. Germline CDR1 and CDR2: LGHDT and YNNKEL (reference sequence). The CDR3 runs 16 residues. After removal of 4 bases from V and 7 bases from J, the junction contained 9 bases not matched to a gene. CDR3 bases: TGTGCCAGCAGCCTCGGACAGGGAGCTCGGAATTCACCCCTCCACTTT. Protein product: CASSLGQGARNSPLHF.

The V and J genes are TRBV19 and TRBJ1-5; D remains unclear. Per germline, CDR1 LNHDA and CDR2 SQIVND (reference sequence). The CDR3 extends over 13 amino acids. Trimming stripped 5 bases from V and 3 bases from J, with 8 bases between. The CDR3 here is CASSGSANQPQHF. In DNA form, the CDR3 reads TGTGCCAGTAGTGGCAGCGCCAATCAGCCCCAGCATTTT. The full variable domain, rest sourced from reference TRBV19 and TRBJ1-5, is DGGITQSPKYLFRKEGQNVTLSCEQNLNHDAMYWYRQDPGQGLRLIYYSQIVNDFQKGDIAEGYSVSREKKESFPLTVTSAQKNPTAFYLCASSGSANQPQHFGDGTRLSIL.

The CDR3 DNA follows: TGTGCCAGCAGGCCTAGCGGGAGTTACGAGCAGTACTTC. Its translation: CASRPSGSYEQYF. The chain couples TRBV2 to TRBJ2-7; 10 bases map to TRBD2. Germline CDR1 reads SNHLY; CDR2 reads FYNNEI. Trimming removed 6 bases from V and 4 bases from J; junction bases left unmatched: 3. The CDR3 is 13 amino acids.

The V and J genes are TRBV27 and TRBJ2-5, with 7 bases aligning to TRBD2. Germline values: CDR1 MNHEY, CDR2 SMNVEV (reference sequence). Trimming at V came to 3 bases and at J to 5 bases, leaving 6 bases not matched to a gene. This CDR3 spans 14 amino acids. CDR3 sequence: CASSLTSLPETQYF. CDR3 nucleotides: TGTGCCAGCAGTTTGACTAGCCTGCCGGAGACCCAGTACTTC.

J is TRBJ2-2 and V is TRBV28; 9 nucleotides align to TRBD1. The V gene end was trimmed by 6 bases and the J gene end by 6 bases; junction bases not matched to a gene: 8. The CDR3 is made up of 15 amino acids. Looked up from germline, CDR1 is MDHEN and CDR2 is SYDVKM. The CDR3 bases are TGTGCCAGCAGGCCGGGGGACAGGGTAGCCGGGGAGCTGTTTTTT. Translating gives CASRPGDRVAGELFF.

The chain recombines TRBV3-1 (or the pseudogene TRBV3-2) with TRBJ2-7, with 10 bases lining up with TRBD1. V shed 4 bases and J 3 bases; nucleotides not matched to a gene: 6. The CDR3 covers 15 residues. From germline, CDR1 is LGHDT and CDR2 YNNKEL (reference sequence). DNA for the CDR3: TGTGCCAGCAGCCCCCGGGGACAGGGGAGCTACGAGCAGTACTTC. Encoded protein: CASSPRGQGSYEQYF.